The 19 T cell receptor beta chains reported below all come from one sample, sequenced in a study of cytomegalovirus exposure and HLA in healthy donors. The assay was immunoSEQ multiplex PCR, and TCRdb's table has in-frame clones only and misses some. The sample records approximately 210,000 clones, around 90% being singletons. Material for sequencing was PBMCs. These TCRs come from a woman between 18 and 30 years old in good health and CMV-seronegative.

V is TRBV29-1 and J is TRBJ2-1, with TRBD2 as a possible D gene (6 bases). This CDR3 has 15 amino acids. Germline V gene data show CDR1 as SQVTM and CDR2 as ANQGSEA. V was clipped by 4 bases and J by 2 bases, with 15 bases between them. CDR3 amino acids: CSVGGERPTYNEQFF. In DNA form, the CDR3 reads TGCAGCGTTGGGGGGGAGAGACCGACCTACAATGAGCAGTTCTTC.

V is TRBV6-5 and J is TRBJ1-5, with a possible D match to TRBD1 (5 bases). This CDR3 has 13 amino acids. CDR1 and CDR2 (germline): MNHEY, SVGAGI. The V end was cut by 6 bases, the J end by 4 bases, with 10 bases between. The CDR3 spells CASSLDSNQPQHF. In DNA form, the CDR3 reads TGTGCCAGCAGCCTCGACAGTAATCAGCCCCAGCATTTT.

The chain joins TRBV7-9 to TRBJ2-3; TRBD2 is a possible D gene (5 bases). CDR1 is SEHNR, CDR2 FQNEAQ, per germline (reference sequence). The CDR3 is 14 residues long. The ends were cut back, 4 bases at V and 8 bases at J, with 16 bases in the middle. CDR3 loop: CASSSTKGRGTQYF. In DNA, the CDR3 is TGTGCCAGCAGCTCAACTAAAGGCCGGGGTACGCAGTATTTT.

The chain employs TRBV6-1 and TRBJ2-7, with a weak D call TRBD1 (5 bases). Germline V gives CDR1 MNHNS, CDR2 SASEGT. The CDR3 length is 15 residues. V was pared by 6 bases and J by 2 bases, with 17 bases between. Here the CDR3 reads CASRLTPQAPYEQYF. CDR3 coding DNA: TGTGCCAGCAGATTAACACCACAGGCCCCCTACGAGCAGTACTTC.

This clone was detected only once. Other nucleotide sequences from this sample produce the same CDR3. The chain carries TRBV27 and TRBJ2-7; a weak D match, TRBD2 (6 bases). CDR3 length equals 14 residues. Germline-derived CDR1 and CDR2 are MNHEY and SMNVEV (reference sequence). The ends were cut back, 5 bases at V and 3 bases at J, with 14 bases in the middle. CDR3 sequence reads: CASSPTGLSYEQYF. CDR3 nucleotides: TGTGCCAGCAGTCCGACGGGACTCAGCTACGAGCAGTACTTC.

This chain joins TRBV7-2 and TRBJ2-7, with TRBD2 matching 11 bases. The length of the CDR3 is 15 residues. The V and J ends lost 4 bases and 3 bases, in that order; junction bases with no gene match: 5. Germline CDR1 reads SGHTA; CDR2 reads FQGNSA. DNA for the CDR3: TGTGCCAGCAGCTCACCGGGACTAGCGGTCTACGAGCAGTACTTC. It is translated as CASSSPGLAVYEQYF.

The rearrangement uses TRBV11-3 and TRBJ2-3; unclear D gene. Deletions cut 3 bases from V and 3 bases from J, with 7 bases between. In germline, CDR1 is SGHNT, CDR2 YENEEA. This CDR3 is 13 amino acids long. Here the CDR3 DNA reads TGTGCCAGCAGCTTCCGCCAGACAGATACGCAGTATTTT. It yields the protein CASSFRQTDTQYF.

The chain carries TRBV28 and TRBJ1-2, with D maybe TRBD1 (6 bases). Germline V gene lookup returns CDR1 MDHEN and CDR2 SYDVKM. V lost 5 bases to trimming and J lost 4 bases, with 17 bases between them. This CDR3 has 15 residues. The CDR3 nucleotides are TGTGCCAGCAGTCCGACAAAAGGGGGTAGCTATGGCTACACCTTC. Protein sequence: CASSPTKGGSYGYTF.

The chain combines TRBV7-9 with TRBJ1-2, with TRBD1 matching 10 bases. This CDR3 is 14 amino acids long. V trimming: 3 bases; J trimming: 8 bases; junction bases outside the gene matches: 6. Germline assignment: CDR1 SEHNR and CDR2 FQNEAQ (reference sequence). CDR3 residues: CASSFGQGGPGYTF. DNA of the CDR3: TGTGCCAGCAGCTTCGGACAGGGGGGCCCGGGCTACACCTTC.

The genes are TRBV9 and TRBJ2-3; 8 bases are shared with TRBD2. Germline loops: CDR1 SGDLS, CDR2 YYNGEE. This CDR3 has 18 amino acids. The trim removed 0 bases at V and 0 bases at J, leaving 9 bases unmatched. The chain's CDR3 is CASSVASGSPLSTDTQYF. CDR3 DNA: TGTGCCAGCAGCGTAGCGAGCGGGAGCCCTCTCAGCACAGATACGCAGTATTTT.

The chain recombines TRBV5-1 with TRBJ2-1; 13 positions match TRBD2. CDR3 length: 16 amino acids. Germline-derived CDR1 and CDR2 are SGHRS and YFSETQ. V gave up 3 bases and J gave up 2 bases; unmatched junction bases: 2. The CDR3 loop is CASSSGTSGTYNEQFF. In nucleotides, the CDR3 is TGCGCCAGCAGCTCCGGGACTAGCGGGACCTACAATGAGCAGTTCTTC.

This clone occurred a few times. The rearrangement joins TRBV27 to TRBJ2-7, with no clear D. Germline V lookup: CDR1 MNHEY, CDR2 SMNVEV (reference sequence). The CDR3 has 14 amino acids. The germline V and J ends were trimmed by 5 bases and 0 bases, with 11 bases remaining between them. CDR3 nucleotide sequence: TGTGCCAGCAGTCCCGGCGGTGACTCCTACGAGCAGTACTTC. This sequence encodes CASSPGGDSYEQYF.

V and J are TRBV28 and TRBJ1-2; 7 nucleotides agree with TRBD1. The V and J ends lost 2 bases and 5 bases, in that order; junction bases with no gene match: 8. CDR1 MDHEN and CDR2 SYDVKM come from the germline V gene. The CDR3 has 15 residues. CDR3 sequence reads: CASSLAPGGWYGYTF. The CDR3 bases are TGTGCCAGCAGTTTAGCCCCAGGGGGGTGGTATGGCTACACCTTC.

This chain connects TRBV18 to TRBJ2-2; TRBD1 might be the D (6 bases). Germline-derived CDR1 and CDR2 are KGHSH and LQKENI. The CDR3 loop spans 15 amino acids. V was clipped by 2 bases and J by 1 base, with 8 bases between them. CDR3 sequence reads: CASSPSTGNTGELFF. CDR3 DNA sequence: TGTGCCAGCTCACCATCGACAGGGAACACCGGGGAGCTGTTTTTT.

The rearrangement joins TRBV29-1 to TRBJ2-3; tentative D call: TRBD2 (6 bases). Trimming left V 7 bases short and J 3 bases short, with 11 bases between. In germline, CDR1 is SQVTM, CDR2 ANQGSEA. This CDR3 comprises 12 residues. The chain's CDR3 is CSAWGDTDTQYF. The CDR3 DNA is TGCAGCGCTTGGGGGGATACAGATACGCAGTATTTT.

A single count supports this clone. The chain uses TRBV10-2 and TRBJ2-1; 7 bases match TRBD2. V shed 10 bases and J 11 bases; nucleotides not matched to a gene: 20. CDR1 is WSHSY, CDR2 SAAADI, per germline. CDR3 size: 15 residues. CDR3 nucleotide sequence: TGCGCCACAGAGGGCCTTTCACCGGGACTACAAAAGCAGTTCTTC. Its protein is CATEGLSPGLQKQFF.

This clone was detected only once. The chain recombines TRBV28 with TRBJ1-2, with D possibly being TRBD1 (5 bases). The CDR3 runs to 13 residues. Germline lookup yields CDR1 MDHEN and CDR2 SYDVKM. The germline V and J ends were trimmed by 6 bases and 4 bases, with 12 bases remaining between them. CDR3 sequence reads: CASRSQGPYGYTF. The CDR3 nucleotides are TGTGCCAGCAGGTCCCAGGGCCCCTATGGCTACACCTTC.

The chain is built from TRBV5-1 and TRBJ2-5, with D perhaps TRBD1 (6 bases). V was pared by 6 bases and J by 5 bases, with 26 bases between. CDR1 is SGHRS and CDR2 is YFSETQ in the germline V gene. CDR3 length: 17 residues. In nucleotides, the CDR3 is TGCGCCAGCAACTGGGGGCGTGAGCGCATCCAGGGGGAGACCCAGTACTTC. Protein sequence: CASNWGRERIQGETQYF.

CDR3 in amino acids: CASSTRAESYEQYF. CDR3 DNA: TGTGCCAGCAGCACCAGGGCAGAATCCTACGAGCAGTACTTC. This rearrangement joins TRBV9 to TRBJ2-7; maybe TRBD1 (5 bases). Germline lookup yields CDR1 SGDLS and CDR2 YYNGEE. V was pared by 4 bases and J by 1 base, with 12 bases between. The CDR3 has 14 amino acids.